This T cell receptor beta chain was sequenced in a study of T cells after yellow fever vaccination. Across the whole study: Fractions low in cell number were prepared with SMART-Seq v4 Ultra Low Input. General study findings and limits: A large majority of primary-vaccination clones showed up again after the booster (just under 97% CD4, almost 90% CD8). Repertoires sorted by FACS could include abundant clonotypes that are contaminants from the bulk population.

Remarks on this clonotype: The antigen remains undetermined.

UMIs and a universal primer site were added when TCR cDNA was made by 5'RACE template switching. TCRdb reprocessed the 5' RACE reads via MiXCR and lists one record per CDR3 protein. The sample lists some 560,000 distinct CDR3 sequences; approximately 16% were seen once. The starting material was PBMCs, obtained 5 days after the first yellow fever vaccination. This receptor was taken from a man aged 18 to 29 who received the YFV17D yellow fever vaccine.

In nucleotides, the CDR3 is TGCGCCAGCAGTGTGGGGGATAAAGCTGAAGCTTTCTTT. This codes for CASSVGDKAEAFF. The V and J genes are TRBV5-1 and TRBJ1-1; a possible D gene is TRBD1 (5 bases). V was cut by 5 bases and J by 6 bases, with 14 bases left in between. Germline loops: CDR1 SGHRS, CDR2 YFSETQ. The CDR3 contains 13 residues.